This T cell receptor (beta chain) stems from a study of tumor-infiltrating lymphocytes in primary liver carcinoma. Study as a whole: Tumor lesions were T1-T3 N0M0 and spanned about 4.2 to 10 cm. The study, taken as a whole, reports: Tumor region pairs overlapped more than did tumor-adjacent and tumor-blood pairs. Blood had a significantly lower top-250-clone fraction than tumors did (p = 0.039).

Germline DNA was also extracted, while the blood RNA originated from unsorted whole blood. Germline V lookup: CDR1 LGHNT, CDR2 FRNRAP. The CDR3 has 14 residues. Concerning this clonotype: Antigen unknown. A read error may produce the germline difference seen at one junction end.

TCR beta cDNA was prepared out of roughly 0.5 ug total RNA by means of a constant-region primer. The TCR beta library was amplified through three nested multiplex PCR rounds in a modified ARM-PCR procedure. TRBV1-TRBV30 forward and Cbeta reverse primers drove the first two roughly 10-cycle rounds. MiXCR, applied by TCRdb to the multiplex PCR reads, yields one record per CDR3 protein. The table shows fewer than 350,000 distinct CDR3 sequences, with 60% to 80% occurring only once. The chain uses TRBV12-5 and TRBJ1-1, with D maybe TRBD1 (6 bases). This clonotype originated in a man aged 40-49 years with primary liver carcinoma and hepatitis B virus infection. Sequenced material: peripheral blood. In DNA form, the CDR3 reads TGTGCTAGTGGTCAGACAGGAGGAAACACTGAAGCTTCCTTT. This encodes CASGQTGGNTEASF.